This T cell receptor (beta chain) was sequenced in a study of control samples from healthy donors and cancer patients. Sequenced by immunoSEQ multiplex PCR; TCRdb stores in-frame clones only, minus some. Of roughly 170,000 clones in the sample, approximately 92% are singletons; the top ten hold around 2%. CDR3 length equals 16 residues. With 3 bases removed from V and 0 bases from J, the gap between germline ends came to 15 bases. The germline V gene encodes CDR1 SNHLY and CDR2 FYNNEI. J is TRBJ2-7 and V is TRBV2; D is undetermined. Sequencing input: blood. This TCR came from a woman aged 40 to 50 in good health. Here the CDR3 reads CASSDLPAAASYEQYF. The CDR3 DNA reads as TGTGCCAGCAGTGATCTCCCCGCGGCGGCCTCCTACGAGCAGTACTTC.